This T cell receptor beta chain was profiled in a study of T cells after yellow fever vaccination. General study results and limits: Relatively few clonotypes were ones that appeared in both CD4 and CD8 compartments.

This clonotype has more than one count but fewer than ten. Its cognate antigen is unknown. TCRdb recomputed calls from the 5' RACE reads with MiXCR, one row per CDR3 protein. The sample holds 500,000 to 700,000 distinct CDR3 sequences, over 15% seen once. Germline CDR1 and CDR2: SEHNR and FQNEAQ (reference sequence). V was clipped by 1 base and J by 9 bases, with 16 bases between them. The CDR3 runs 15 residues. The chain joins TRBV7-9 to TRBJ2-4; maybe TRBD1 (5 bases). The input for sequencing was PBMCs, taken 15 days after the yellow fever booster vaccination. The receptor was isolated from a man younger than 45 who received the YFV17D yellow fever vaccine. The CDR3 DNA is TGTGCCAGCAGCTTAGACGTCGCAGGGCCGGGCATTCAGTACTTC. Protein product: CASSLDVAGPGIQYF.